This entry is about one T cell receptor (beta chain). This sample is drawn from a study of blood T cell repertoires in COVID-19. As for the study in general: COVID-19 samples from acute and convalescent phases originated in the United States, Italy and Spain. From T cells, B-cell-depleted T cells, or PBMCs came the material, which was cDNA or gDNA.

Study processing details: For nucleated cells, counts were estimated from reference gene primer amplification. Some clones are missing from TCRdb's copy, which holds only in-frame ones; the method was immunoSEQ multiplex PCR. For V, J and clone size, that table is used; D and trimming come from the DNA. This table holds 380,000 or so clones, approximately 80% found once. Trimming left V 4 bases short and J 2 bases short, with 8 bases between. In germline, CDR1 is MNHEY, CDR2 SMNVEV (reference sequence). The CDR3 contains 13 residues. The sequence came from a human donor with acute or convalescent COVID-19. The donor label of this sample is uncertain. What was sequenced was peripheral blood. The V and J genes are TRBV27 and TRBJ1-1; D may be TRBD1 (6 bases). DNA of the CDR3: TGTGCCAGCAGTTGGGGGGGCAACACTGAAGCTTTCTTT. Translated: CASSWGGNTEAFF.